This T cell receptor (beta chain) was recorded in a study of CD8+ T cells in alopecia areata. The authors sorted pooled cutaneous lymph node cells using CD4, CD8alpha, NKG2D, NKG2ACE and other markers. There are 12 residues in the CDR3. Germline CDR1 and CDR2: NSHNY and SYGAGN. Extracted RNA was reverse transcribed into cDNA, the sequencing template. Some clones are missing from TCRdb's copy, which holds only in-frame ones; the method was immunoSEQ multiplex PCR. This repertoire holds about 300,000 clones, and none appear only once. About this clone: Gene and germline names: mouse. Read data end 4 residues before the CDR3 end; the end is taken from the germline J gene.

This receptor was obtained from a C3H/HeJ mouse with alopecia areata. For the strain, the MHC haplotype given is H2-k. The genes are TRBV13-1 and TRBJ2-7; 7 bases line up with TRBD1. Sequenced: CD4+ T cells sorted from a lymph node. Partial CDR3 DNA: TGTGCCAGCAGGAACAGGGGAGAT. Its translation: CASRNRGD. The CDR3 reads in full as CASRNRGDEQYF.